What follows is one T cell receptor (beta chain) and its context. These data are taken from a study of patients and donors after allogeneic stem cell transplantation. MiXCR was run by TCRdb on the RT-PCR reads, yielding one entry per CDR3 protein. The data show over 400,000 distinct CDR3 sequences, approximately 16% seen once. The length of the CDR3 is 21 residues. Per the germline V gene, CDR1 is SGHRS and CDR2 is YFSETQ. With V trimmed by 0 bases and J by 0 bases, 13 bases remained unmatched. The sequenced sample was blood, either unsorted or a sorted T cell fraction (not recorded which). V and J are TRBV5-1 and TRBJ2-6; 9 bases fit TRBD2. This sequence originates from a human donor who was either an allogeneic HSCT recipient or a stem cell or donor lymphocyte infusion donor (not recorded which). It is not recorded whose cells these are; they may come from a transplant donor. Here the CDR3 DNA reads TGCGCCAGCAGCTTGGCCGGGTCCGCGGGGGGGTTTAGCTCTGGGGCCAACGTCCTGACTTTC. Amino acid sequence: CASSLAGSAGGFSSGANVLTF.